This TCR beta chain was observed in a study of shared clonotypes between healthy human individuals. Study details: Each donor contributed plates that comprised three CD4 naive, three CD4 memory, two CD8 naive and one CD8 memory. Study-wide points: Large sequencing depth failed to make sorted-subset sequencing complete, rarefaction showed.

Turning to this clone: Its antigen is still unknown. This sample includes further DNA sequences coding for the same CDR3.

The assay ran at deep level. The genomic DNA of each subset was split evenly across several immunoSEQ plates. Produced via immunoSEQ multiplex PCR; TCRdb's table is partial and in-frame only. The table shows some 360,000 clones, with more than 60% occurring only once. Per the germline V gene, CDR1 is KGHSH and CDR2 is LQKENI. The CDR3 has 14 residues. V gave up 3 bases and J gave up 6 bases, with 11 bases separating them. Sequencing used memory CD4+ T cells sorted from blood. Specified subset: CD45RA-negative fraction. This receptor was taken from a man in his thirties or forties in good health. The V and J genes are TRBV18 and TRBJ1-4; D is ambiguous. This chain's CDR3 is CASSPRRRDEKLFF. CDR3 DNA: TGTGCCAGCTCACCTCGGCGTCGCGATGAAAAACTGTTTTTT. The whole variable domain, remainder taken from reference TRBV18 and TRBJ1-4, is NAGVMQNPRHLVRRRGQEARLRCSPMKGHSHVYWYRQLPEEGLKFMVYLQKENIIDESGMPKERFSAEFPKEGPSILRIQQVVRGDSAAYFCASSPRRRDEKLFFGSGTQLSVL.